This entry features one T cell receptor beta chain sequence. Antigen specificity is unknown. It may be a read error: a sequence one base away is much more abundant. The read ends 3 residues before the CDR3 terminus; that terminus is restored from the germline J gene. Measured with immunoSEQ multiplex PCR; TCRdb has only the in-frame clones, and not every one. The sample is made up of tens of thousands of clones, none counted only once. This sample was taken from a study of T cell clonality in common variable immunodeficiency. Study-wide points: CVID subjects had higher TCRbeta clonality than healthy controls, most marked in about a third. Fewer deletions and N-nucleotide insertions were reportedly seen in common variable immunodeficiency TCR beta sequences. Compared with controls, CVID subjects had fewer shared TCRbeta clones. What drives increased CVID clonality needs T cell subpopulation sequencing.

Germline V gene lookup returns CDR1 SEHNR and CDR2 FQNEAQ (reference sequence). The CDR3 spans 14 residues. The specimen was peripheral blood mononuclear cells. The source of this sequence is a person aged 18 to 70 in good health. The J gene is TRBJ1-5, the V gene TRBV7-9; perhaps TRBD1 as D (5 bases). The CDR3: CSSSLGASNQPQHF. CDR3 DNA, as far as it was read: TGTTCCAGCAGCTTAGGGGCGAGCAATCAGCCC. Filled out from reference TRBV7-9 and TRBJ1-5, the complete variable domain reads DTGVSQNPRHKITKRGQNVTFRCDPISEHNRLYWYRQTLGQGPEFLTYFQNEAQLEKSRLLSDRFSAERPKGSFSTLEIQRTEQGDSAMYLCSSSLGASNQPQHFGDGTRLSIL.